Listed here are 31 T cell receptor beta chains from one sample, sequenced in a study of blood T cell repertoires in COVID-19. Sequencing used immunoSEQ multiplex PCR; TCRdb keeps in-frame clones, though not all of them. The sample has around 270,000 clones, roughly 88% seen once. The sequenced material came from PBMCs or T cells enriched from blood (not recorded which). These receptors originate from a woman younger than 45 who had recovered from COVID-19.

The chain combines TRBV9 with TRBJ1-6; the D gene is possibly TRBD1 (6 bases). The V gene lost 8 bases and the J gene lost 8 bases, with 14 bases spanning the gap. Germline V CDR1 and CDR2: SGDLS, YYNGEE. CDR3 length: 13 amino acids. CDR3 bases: TGTGCCAGTAGTCAGGGGAACGATTCACCCCTCCACTTT. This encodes CASSQGNDSPLHF.

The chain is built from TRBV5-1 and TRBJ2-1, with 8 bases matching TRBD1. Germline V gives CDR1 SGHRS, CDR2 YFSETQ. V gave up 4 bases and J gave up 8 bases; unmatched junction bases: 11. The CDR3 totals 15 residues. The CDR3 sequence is CASSLPGTGLHEQFF. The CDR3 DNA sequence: TGCGCCAGCAGCCTCCCCGGGACAGGTCTTCATGAGCAGTTCTTC.

CDR3 sequence: CASIWGGEAFF. The CDR3 DNA reads as TGTGCCAGCATTTGGGGGGGTGAAGCTTTCTTT. The genes are TRBV25-1 and TRBJ1-1; weak D call: TRBD1 (5 bases). Trimming cost V 7 bases and J 7 bases, with 10 bases left between them. The CDR3 has 11 amino acids. Germline V gives CDR1 MGHDK, CDR2 SYGVNS.

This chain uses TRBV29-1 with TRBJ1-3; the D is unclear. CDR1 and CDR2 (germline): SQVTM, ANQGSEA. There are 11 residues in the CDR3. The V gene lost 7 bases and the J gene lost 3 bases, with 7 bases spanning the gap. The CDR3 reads CSGLLGNTIYF. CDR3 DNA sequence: TGCAGCGGGCTCCTTGGAAACACCATATATTTT.

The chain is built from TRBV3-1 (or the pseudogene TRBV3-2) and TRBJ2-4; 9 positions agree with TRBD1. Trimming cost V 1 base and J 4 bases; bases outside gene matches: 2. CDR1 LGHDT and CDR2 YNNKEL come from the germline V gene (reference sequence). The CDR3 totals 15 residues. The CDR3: CASSQGGQGKNIQYF. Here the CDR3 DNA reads TGTGCCAGCAGCCAAGGGGGACAGGGTAAAAACATTCAGTACTTC.

The CDR3 DNA reads TGTGCCGGGTCCGCCAGGTCAGGGCGCCTGTCTGAAGCTTTCTTT. This sequence encodes CAGSARSGRLSEAFF. This chain links TRBV28 with TRBJ1-1, with D possibly TRBD1 on 5 matching bases. Per the germline V gene, CDR1 is MDHEN and CDR2 is SYDVKM. The CDR3 sequence is 15 residues long. V dropped 11 bases and J dropped 6 bases, with 25 bases sitting between them.

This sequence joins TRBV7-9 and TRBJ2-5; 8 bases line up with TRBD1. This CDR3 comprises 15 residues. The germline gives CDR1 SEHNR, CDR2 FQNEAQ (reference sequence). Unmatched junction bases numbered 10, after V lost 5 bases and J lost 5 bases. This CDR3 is CASSPRDRGWETQYF. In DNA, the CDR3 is TGTGCCAGCAGCCCTAGAGACAGGGGCTGGGAGACCCAGTACTTC.

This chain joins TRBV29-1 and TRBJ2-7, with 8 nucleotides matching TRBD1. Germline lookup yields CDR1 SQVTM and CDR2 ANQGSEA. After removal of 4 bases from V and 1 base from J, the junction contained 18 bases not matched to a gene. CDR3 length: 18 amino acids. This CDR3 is CSVAGQAGPTGMSYEQYF. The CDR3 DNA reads TGCAGCGTTGCGGGACAGGCAGGCCCGACTGGGATGTCCTACGAGCAGTACTTC.

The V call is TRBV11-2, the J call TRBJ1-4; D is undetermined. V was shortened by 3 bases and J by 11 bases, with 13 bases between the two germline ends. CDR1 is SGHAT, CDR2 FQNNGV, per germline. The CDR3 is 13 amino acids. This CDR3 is CASSLVPPRKLFF. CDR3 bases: TGTGCCAGCAGCTTGGTTCCCCCGAGGAAACTGTTTTTT.

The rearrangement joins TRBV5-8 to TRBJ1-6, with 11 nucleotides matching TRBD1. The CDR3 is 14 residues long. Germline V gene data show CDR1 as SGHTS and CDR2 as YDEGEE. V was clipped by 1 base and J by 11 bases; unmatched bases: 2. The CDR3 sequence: CASSLSGQGAPLHF. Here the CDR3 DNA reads TGTGCCAGCAGCTTGTCGGGACAGGGGGCACCCCTCCACTTT.

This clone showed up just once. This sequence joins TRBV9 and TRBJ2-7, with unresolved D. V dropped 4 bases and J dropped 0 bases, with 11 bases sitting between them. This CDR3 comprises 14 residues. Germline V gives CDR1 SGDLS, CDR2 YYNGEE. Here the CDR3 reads CASSPPLNSYEQYF. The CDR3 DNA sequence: TGTGCCAGCAGCCCCCCCCTTAACTCCTACGAGCAGTACTTC.

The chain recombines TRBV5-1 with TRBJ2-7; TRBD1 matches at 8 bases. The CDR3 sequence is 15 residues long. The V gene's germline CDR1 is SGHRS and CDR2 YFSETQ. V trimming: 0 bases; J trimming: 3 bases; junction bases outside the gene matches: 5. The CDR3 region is CASSLERQGSYEQYF. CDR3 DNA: TGCGCCAGCAGCTTGGAGCGACAGGGGAGCTACGAGCAGTACTTC.

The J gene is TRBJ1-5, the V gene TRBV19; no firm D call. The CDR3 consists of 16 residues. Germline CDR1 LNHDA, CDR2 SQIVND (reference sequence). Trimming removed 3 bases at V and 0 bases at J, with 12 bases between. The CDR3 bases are TGTGCCAGTAGTATTAGCGGAACCTATAGCAATCAGCCCCAGCATTTT. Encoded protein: CASSISGTYSNQPQHF.

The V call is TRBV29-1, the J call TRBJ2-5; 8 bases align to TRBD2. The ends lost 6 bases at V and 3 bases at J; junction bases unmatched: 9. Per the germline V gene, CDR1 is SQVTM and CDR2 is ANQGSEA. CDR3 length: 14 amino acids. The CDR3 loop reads CSVRRSGAKETQYF. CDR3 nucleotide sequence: TGCAGCGTCCGACGTAGCGGGGCCAAAGAGACCCAGTACTTC.

The CDR3 protein is CASSPIWQRNTEAFF. CDR3 in DNA: TGTGCCAGCTCACCAATATGGCAAAGGAACACTGAAGCTTTCTTT. The V call is TRBV18, the J call TRBJ1-1; D unclear. V was shortened by 2 bases and J by 1 base, with 11 bases between the two germline ends. From germline, CDR1 is KGHSH and CDR2 LQKENI. The CDR3 extends over 15 amino acids.

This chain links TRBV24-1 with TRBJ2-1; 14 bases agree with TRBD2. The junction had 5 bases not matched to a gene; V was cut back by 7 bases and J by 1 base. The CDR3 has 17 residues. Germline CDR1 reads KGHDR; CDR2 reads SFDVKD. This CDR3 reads CATRGTSGGISYNEQFF. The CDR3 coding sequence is TGTGCCACCAGGGGGACTAGCGGGGGCATATCCTACAATGAGCAGTTCTTC.

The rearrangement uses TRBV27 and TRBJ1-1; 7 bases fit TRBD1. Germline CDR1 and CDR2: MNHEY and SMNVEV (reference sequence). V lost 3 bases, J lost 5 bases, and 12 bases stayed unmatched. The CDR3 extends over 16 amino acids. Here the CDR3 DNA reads TGTGCCAGCAGTTTGTCCCCCCGACAGGGATCGACTGAAGCTTTCTTT. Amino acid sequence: CASSLSPRQGSTEAFF.

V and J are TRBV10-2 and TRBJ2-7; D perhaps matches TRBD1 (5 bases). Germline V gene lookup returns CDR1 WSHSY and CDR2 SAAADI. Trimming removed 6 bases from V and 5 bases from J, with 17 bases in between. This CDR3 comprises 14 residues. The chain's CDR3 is CASSEPQGFDEQYF. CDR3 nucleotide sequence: TGCGCCAGCAGCGAGCCGCAGGGTTTCGACGAGCAGTACTTC.

CDR3 sequence (DNA): TGTGCCAGCAGGGGAACAGGGGCCCCCCAAGAGACCCAGTACTTC. Translated: CASRGTGAPQETQYF. This chain links TRBV2 with TRBJ2-5; 7 bases line up with TRBD1. The V segment lost 6 bases and the J segment 1 base; nucleotides outside the gene matches: 8. Germline lookup yields CDR1 SNHLY and CDR2 FYNNEI. This CDR3 is built from 15 residues.

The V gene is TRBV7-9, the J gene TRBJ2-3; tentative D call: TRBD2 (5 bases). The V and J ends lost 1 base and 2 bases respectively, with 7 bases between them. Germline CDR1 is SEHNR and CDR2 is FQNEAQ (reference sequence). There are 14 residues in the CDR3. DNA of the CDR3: TGTGCCAGCAGCTTAGTAGCGATCACAGATACGCAGTATTTT. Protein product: CASSLVAITDTQYF.

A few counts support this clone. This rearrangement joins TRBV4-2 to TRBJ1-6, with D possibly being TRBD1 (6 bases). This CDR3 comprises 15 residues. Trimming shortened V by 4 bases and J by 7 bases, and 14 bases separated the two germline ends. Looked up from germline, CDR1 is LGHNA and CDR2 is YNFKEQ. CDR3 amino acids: CASSREQGGNSPLHF. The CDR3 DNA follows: TGTGCCAGCAGCCGAGAACAGGGTGGGAATTCACCCCTCCACTTT.

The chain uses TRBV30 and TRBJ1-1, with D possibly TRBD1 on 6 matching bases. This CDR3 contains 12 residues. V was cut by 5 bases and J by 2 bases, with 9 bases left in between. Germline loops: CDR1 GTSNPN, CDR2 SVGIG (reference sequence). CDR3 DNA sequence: TGTGCCTGGGAACAGGGCAACACTGAAGCTTTCTTT. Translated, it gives CAWEQGNTEAFF.

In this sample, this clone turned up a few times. DNA of the CDR3: TGCAGCGGGGGCTCCTACAATGAGCAGTTCTTC. Translation: CSGGSYNEQFF. The J gene is TRBJ2-1, the V gene TRBV20-1, with D possibly matching TRBD2 (6 bases). The CDR3 is made up of 11 amino acids. Germline assignment: CDR1 DFQATT and CDR2 SNEGSKA (reference sequence).

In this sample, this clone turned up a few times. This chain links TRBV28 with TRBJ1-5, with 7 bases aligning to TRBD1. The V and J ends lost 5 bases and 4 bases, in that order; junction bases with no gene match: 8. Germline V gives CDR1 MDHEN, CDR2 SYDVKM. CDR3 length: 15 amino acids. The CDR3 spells CASSSPGTENQPQHF. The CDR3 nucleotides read TGTGCCAGCAGTAGCCCCGGGACAGAGAATCAGCCCCAGCATTTT.

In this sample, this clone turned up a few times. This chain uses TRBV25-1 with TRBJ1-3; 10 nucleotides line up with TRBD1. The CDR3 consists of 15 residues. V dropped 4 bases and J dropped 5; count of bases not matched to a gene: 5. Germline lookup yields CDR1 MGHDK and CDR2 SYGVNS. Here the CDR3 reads CASSADRGPRNTIYF. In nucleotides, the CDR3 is TGTGCCAGCAGTGCCGACAGGGGGCCAAGAAACACCATATATTTT. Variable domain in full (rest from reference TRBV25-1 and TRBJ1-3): EADIYQTPRYLVIGTGKKITLECSQTMGHDKMYWYQQDPGMELHLIHYSYGVNSTEKGDLSSESTVSRIRTEHFPLTLESARPSHTSQYLCASSADRGPRNTIYFGEGSWLTVV.

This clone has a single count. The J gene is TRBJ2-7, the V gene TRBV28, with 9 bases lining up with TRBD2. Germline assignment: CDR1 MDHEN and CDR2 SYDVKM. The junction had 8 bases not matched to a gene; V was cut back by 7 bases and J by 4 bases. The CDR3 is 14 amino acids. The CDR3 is CASIKTSGAYEQYF. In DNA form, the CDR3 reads TGTGCCAGCATTAAGACTAGCGGCGCGTACGAGCAGTACTTC.

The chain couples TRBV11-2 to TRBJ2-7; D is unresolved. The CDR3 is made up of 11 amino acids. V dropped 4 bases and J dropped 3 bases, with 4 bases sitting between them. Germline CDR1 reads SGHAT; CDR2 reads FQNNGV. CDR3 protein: CASSSGYEQYF. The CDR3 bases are TGTGCCAGCAGCTCCGGCTACGAGCAGTACTTC.

In nucleotides, the CDR3 is TGTGCCAGCAGCGTAGCGGAGGCCAACACTGAAGCTTTCTTT. It yields the protein CASSVAEANTEAFF. This chain joins TRBV9 and TRBJ1-1; no clear D. The CDR3 sequence is 14 residues long. CDR1 is SGDLS and CDR2 is YYNGEE in the germline V gene. Trimming took 0 bases from V and 2 from J, leaving 8 bases between them.

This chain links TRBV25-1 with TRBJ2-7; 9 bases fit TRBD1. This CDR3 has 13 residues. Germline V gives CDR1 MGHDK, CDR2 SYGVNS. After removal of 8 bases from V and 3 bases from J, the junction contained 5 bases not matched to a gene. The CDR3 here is CASGRGQGYEQYF. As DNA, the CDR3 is TGTGCCAGCGGACGGGGACAGGGCTACGAGCAGTACTTC.

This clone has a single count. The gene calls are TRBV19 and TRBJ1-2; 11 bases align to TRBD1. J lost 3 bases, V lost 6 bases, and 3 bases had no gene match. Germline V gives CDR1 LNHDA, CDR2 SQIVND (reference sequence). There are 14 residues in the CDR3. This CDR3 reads CASSTDRGHYGYTF. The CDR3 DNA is TGTGCCAGTAGCACGGACAGGGGGCACTATGGCTACACCTTC. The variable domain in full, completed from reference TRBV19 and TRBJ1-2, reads DGGITQSPKYLFRKEGQNVTLSCEQNLNHDAMYWYRQDPGQGLRLIYYSQIVNDFQKGDIAEGYSVSREKKESFPLTVTSAQKNPTAFYLCASSTDRGHYGYTFGSGTRLTVV.

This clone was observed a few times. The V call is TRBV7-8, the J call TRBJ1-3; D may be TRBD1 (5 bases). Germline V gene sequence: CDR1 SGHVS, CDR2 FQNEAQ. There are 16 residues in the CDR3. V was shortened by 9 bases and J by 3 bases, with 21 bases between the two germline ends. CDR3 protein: CASIPNFGGGGNTIYF. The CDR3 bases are TGTGCCAGTATCCCTAATTTCGGGGGTGGTGGAAACACCATATATTTT.